This entry concerns a single T cell receptor (beta chain). This sample is drawn from a study of blood T cell repertoires in COVID-19. For the study at large: PBMCs, B-cell-depleted T cells, or T cells provided the cDNA or gDNA that made up the material.

The junction had 6 bases not matched to a gene; V was cut back by 5 bases and J by 4 bases. The CDR3 is 14 amino acids. CDR1 and CDR2 (germline): SGHAT, FQNNGV. Generated by immunoSEQ multiplex PCR, the TCRdb table keeps only in-frame clones and is missing some. The table records more than 80,000 clones, approximately 78% of them present only once. Sequences were obtained from peripheral blood. This TCR derives from a man aged 50 to 60 with active or convalescent COVID-19. V and J are TRBV11-2 and TRBJ2-3; 7 positions match TRBD2. DNA for the CDR3: TGTGCCAGCAGCCCCGGGGGGACCCCAGATACGCAGTATTTT. Protein product: CASSPGGTPDTQYF.